This T cell receptor beta chain was recorded in a study of blood T cell repertoires in COVID-19. Study overall: Some COVID-19 samples were acute and others convalescent; all came from the United States, Italy and Spain. Sources were T cells, B-cell-depleted T cells, or PBMCs; the material itself was cDNA or gDNA.

Original processing methods: The assay estimated nucleated cells by amplifying reference gene primers. Some clones are missing from TCRdb's copy, which holds only in-frame ones; the method was immunoSEQ multiplex PCR. Clone size and the V and J calls come from that table; the DNA yielded D and trimming. The sample lists about 37,000 clones; 80% were seen once. This clone occurred many times. The V end was cut by 4 bases, the J end by 5 bases, with 10 bases between. Germline V gene sequence: CDR1 SGHTS, CDR2 YDEGEE. The CDR3 has 12 amino acids. Material for sequencing was peripheral blood. V and J are TRBV5-8 and TRBJ2-7; D gene uncertain. The sequence was obtained from a woman aged 70-85 years with acute or convalescent COVID-19. The CDR3 protein is CASSLNSNEQYF. Written as DNA, the CDR3 is TGTGCCAGCAGCCTCAACTCAAACGAGCAGTACTTC.